This T cell receptor beta chain derives from a study of shared clonotypes between healthy human individuals (dated by TCRdb to the early 2020s). In the study overall: The cohort comprised a couple of women and a few men aged 18 to 49 years. Blood TCR repertoires of about 5 healthy adults were deeply sequenced to estimate repertoire size and the extent of clonotype sharing between individuals. Each donor's leukapheresis produced roughly between about 0.85 and 10 billion PBMCs. Different laboratories and diverse techniques were used to prepare libraries and sequence TCR repertoires, to increase sequencing depth and limit assay-specific biases. What the authors observed across the whole study: Pairwise subsampling led to the expectation that sequencing depth would affect the degree of clonotype sharing among donors. Sampling was limited to blood, and TCR repertoires in tissue likely differ from TCR repertoires in blood. The genetic and exposure-history diversity represented was limited by the small number of donors.

The donors were healthy, HIV-negative adults who had no recently reported acute infections or vaccinations. All donors were Caucasian adults living in Nashville, Tennessee, USA. For unsorted samples, some 90 million PBMCs were counted and genomic DNA was extracted with the QIAamp DNA Blood Mini kit. Blood was collected by leukapheresis, and PBMCs were isolated by Ficoll-Histopaque density gradient centrifugation and then cryopreserved in liquid nitrogen vapor phase. A note on this clone: Its antigen remains undetermined. No base quality values were provided; no much bigger clone lies one nucleotide off.

Using the deep immunoSEQ assay, TCR CDR3 regions were amplified from genomic DNA by multiplex PCR. Extracted genomic DNA from each cell subset was distributed evenly across all wells of several immunoSEQ 96-well plates, and each plate was treated as a replicate. Each replicate PCR for unsorted PBMC received about 0.3 ug genomic DNA, equal to 30,000 or so T cell genomes. Genomic DNA from unsorted PBMC was sequenced over ten immunoSEQ deep assay plates. Purified libraries were measured with a Qubit 3.0 fluorometer, size-checked on a Bioanalyzer 2100, and measured again with the KAPA Library Quantification kit. Every immunoSEQ 96-well plate was sequenced on a dedicated single-read 150-cycle Illumina NextSeq 550 flow cell. Per the authors' processing: The immunoSEQ output contained only junctional sequences without quality scores, so filtering could not match that applied to full-length reads. To assign V/J genes and CDR3, sequences were annotated against IMGT germline references using PyIR, a Python wrapper for IgBLAST v1.9. Reads were removed for weak V/J assignments (E-value above 1e-6), missing CDR3, stop codons, out-of-frame junctions, or ambiguous translated residues. V3J clonotypes were defined as sequences sharing an identical inferred V gene, J gene, and CDR3 amino acid sequence. To compute the percentage overlap between repertoires, the number of shared unique clonotypes was divided by the size of the smaller repertoire. RTK rarefaction, the Chao1 estimator, and Recon v2.1 estimates of unobserved clonotypes were used to assess repertoire richness. The immuneACCESS repertoire file appears here via TCRdb, limited to in-frame rearrangements. These files lack a portion of the clones; in checked studies, under half of the deficit traces to unresolved V genes, and the cause of the others is not known. That table is the source of V, J and clone size, and D and trimming were worked out from the DNA. For this sample the table gives about 470,000 clones, of which more than 75% were detected only once. The ten most abundant clones make up about 13% of the sample.

The germline V gene gives CDR1 as SGHTA and CDR2 as FQGNSA. V was cut back by 4 bases and J by 1 base, leaving a gap of 17 bases between them. The CDR3, from cysteine to phenylalanine, totals 17 residues. The read is trimmed to its CDR3 DNA, 51 bases read in frame from base 1. The chain links TRBV7-2 with TRBJ2-1; a tentative D call is TRBD1 (5 bases match). This sequence originates from a woman aged 40 to 50 in good health. Some clones in this sample may be carry-over from other donors' samples. The sample consisted of PBMCs. CDR3 loop: CASSSVVRTHSYNEQFF. The nucleotide sequence is TGTGCCAGCAGCTCAGTGGTAAGGACACATTCCTACAATGAGCAGTTCTTC.